These T cell receptor beta chains were read from a single sample in a study of blood T cell repertoires in COVID-19. Here immunoSEQ multiplex PCR was the method, and the copy in TCRdb shows in-frame clones only, minus some. The sample records more than 200,000 clones, approximately 82% being singletons. Material for sequencing was peripheral blood. These receptors were obtained from a woman aged 40-49 years who had recovered from COVID-19. CDR3s include the opening cysteine and the closing phenylalanine or tryptophan. D genes are given only for firm matches.

>16|TRBV5-6|TRBJ1-6|-
CASSWRGSSYNSPLHF
>16|TRBV3-1/TRBV3-2|TRBJ2-7|TRBD1
CASSQDQRQGSDEQYF
>15|TRBV7-2|TRBJ2-1|TRBD1
CASSSAGRTGGEQFF
>14|TRBV28|TRBJ1-1|-
CASSQYRRDTEAFF
>14|TRBV29-1|TRBJ2-7|TRBD1
CSVEGTGGTSEQYF
>15|TRBV7-9|TRBJ1-2|TRBD1
CAGEAQGVLYYGYTF
>18|TRBV7-2|TRBJ2-2|-
CASSAHRGGPLTTGELFF
>11|TRBV3-1/TRBV3-2|TRBJ2-5|-
CASSQGAGMYF
>17|TRBV24-1|TRBJ2-1|TRBD2
CATSDFSLAGGPNEQFF
>15|TRBV30|TRBJ1-1|-
CAWSKYSNLNTEAFF
>16|TRBV5-1|TRBJ2-2|TRBD1
CASSLEGQGGTGELFF
>15|TRBV15|TRBJ1-3|-
CATSRDKLPGNTIYF
>13|TRBV7-9|TRBJ1-1|-
CASSLWQNTEAFF
>14|TRBV9|TRBJ2-7|-
CASSVGSGFGEQYF
>17|TRBV18|TRBJ1-4|-
CASSPGLPGGTNEKLFF
>11|TRBV6-4|TRBJ2-1|-
CASSRGSEQFF
>15|TRBV27|TRBJ2-7|TRBD1
CASSPGDRPANWQYF
>15|TRBV4-3|TRBJ2-2|-
CASSQDALLTGELFF
>14|TRBV6-5|TRBJ2-4|TRBD1
CASTDSTGGGIQYF
>16|TRBV28|TRBJ2-1|TRBD2
CASRFIRLAGNNEQFF
>14|TRBV6-5|TRBJ1-3|TRBD1
CASRTGAPGNTIYF
>11|TRBV7-2|TRBJ1-2|-
CASSDHSGYTF
>15|TRBV5-1|TRBJ2-1|TRBD1
CASSSTGGLWNEQFF
>14|TRBV30|TRBJ1-5|TRBD1
CACTPGTGNQPQHF
>15|TRBV18|TRBJ2-4|-
CASSPPWPDKNIQYF
>14|TRBV28|TRBJ2-3|TRBD2
CASIGAGGPDTQYF
>15|TRBV4-2|TRBJ2-7|TRBD2
CASSQVGGGAYEQYF
>12|TRBV6-5|TRBJ1-5|-
CASNFGGGPQHF
>14|TRBV5-4|TRBJ2-5|-
CASSLTGTKETQYF
>13|TRBV6-5|TRBJ2-5|-
CATMEGGKETQYF
>12|TRBV20-1|TRBJ1-6|-
CSASSRNSPLHF
>13|TRBV12-3/TRBV12-4|TRBJ1-4|-
CASRYRYNEKLFF
>11|TRBV20-1|TRBJ2-7|-
CSASSGREQYF
>14|TRBV7-2|TRBJ2-3|-
CASSLRLSTDTQYF
>14|TRBV7-2|TRBJ1-2|-
CASSLVGGIYGYTF
>14|TRBV6-5|TRBJ2-3|-
CASSPDLGTDTQYF
>15|TRBV10-2|TRBJ2-3|-
CASTLSGLSTDTQYF
>14|TRBV11-3|TRBJ2-5|TRBD1
CASSLAGTGETQYF